The 7 T cell receptor beta chains listed next were all sequenced from one sample in a study of T cell repertoires in cytomegalovirus infection. TCRdb reanalysed the reads using MiXCR and keeps one entry per CDR3 protein. The top ten clones hold around 13% of a sample with approximately 730,000 distinct CDR3 sequences, about 27% of them seen once. These receptors are not linked to any known antigen. This specimen consisted of cultured CD8+ T cells from PBMCs, obtained from culture after CMV antigen stimulation. Source of these receptors: a human donor in good health (CMV status not recorded). Some clones in this sample may be carry-over from other donors' samples.

V and J are TRBV12-3 or TRBV12-4 and TRBJ2-6; D is unclear. This CDR3 has 16 residues. The V and J ends lost 7 bases and 0 bases respectively, with 13 bases between them. CDR3 nucleotide sequence: TGTGCCAGCACCCCGGGCCCTGACTCTGGGGCCAACGTCCTGACTTTC. This translates into CASTPGPDSGANVLTF.

The chain links TRBV6-2 or TRBV6-3 to TRBJ2-1; possible D gene TRBD1, 5 bases. CDR3 length: 22 residues. Trimming cost V 2 bases and J 3 bases, with 32 bases left between them. Germline assignment: CDR1 MNHEY and CDR2 SVGEGT. CDR3 protein: CASSYPSGKVAAIRINYNEQFF. In nucleotides, the CDR3 is TGTGCCAGCAGTTACCCGTCAGGGAAGGTAGCAGCTATACGAATAAACTACAATGAGCAGTTCTTC.

This clonotype showed up just a few times. The gene calls are TRBV6-5 and TRBJ2-7; D may be TRBD1 (6 bases). This CDR3 has 15 amino acids. The V and J ends lost 2 bases and 1 base respectively, with 12 bases between them. Germline V CDR1 and CDR2: MNHEY, SVGAGI. CDR3 nucleotide sequence: TGTGCCAGCAGTTACGGTGACAGGTTGTCCTACGAGCAGTACTTC. Its translation is CASSYGDRLSYEQYF.

V and J are TRBV25-1 and TRBJ2-5; possible D gene TRBD1, 5 bases. Trimming removed 2 bases from V and 3 bases from J, with 10 bases in between. The germline V gene has CDR1 MGHDK and CDR2 SYGVNS. The CDR3 has 14 amino acids. CDR3 protein: CASSERRDEETQYF. CDR3 DNA: TGTGCCAGCAGTGAACGCAGGGATGAAGAGACCCAGTACTTC.

This chain links TRBV5-6 with TRBJ2-1, with D perhaps matching TRBD2 (6 bases). Germline loops: CDR1 SGHDT, CDR2 YYEEEE. This CDR3 comprises 13 residues. Trimming removed 6 bases at V and 5 bases at J, with 12 bases between. CDR3 in DNA: TGTGCCAGCATCCCCCCGGGGGACAATGAGCAGTTCTTC. Amino acid sequence: CASIPPGDNEQFF. Filled out from reference TRBV5-6 and TRBJ2-1, the complete variable domain reads DAGVTQSPTHLIKTRGQQVTLRCSPKSGHDTVSWYQQALGQGPQFIFQYYEEEERQRGNFPDRFSGHQFPNYSSELNVNALLLGDSALYLCASIPPGDNEQFFGPGTRLTVL.

This clonotype came up a few times. V usage is TRBV7-9 and J usage is TRBJ2-7, with TRBD1 matching 7 bases. Per the germline V gene, CDR1 is SEHNR and CDR2 is FQNEAQ (reference sequence). The CDR3 consists of 15 residues. Germline trimming cut 4 bases from V and 4 bases from J; bases unmatched to any gene: 10. The CDR3 loop reads CASSSEQQGKYEQYF. The CDR3 DNA reads TGTGCCAGCAGCTCAGAACAACAGGGGAAGTACGAGCAGTACTTC.

This clonotype occurred a few times. The chain employs TRBV4-1 and TRBJ1-1, with D possibly TRBD1 on 5 matching bases. The CDR3 is 16 amino acids. Germline V CDR1 and CDR2: MGHRA, YSYEKL. V shed 0 bases and J shed 1 base, with 12 bases lying between them. The CDR3 DNA is TGCGCCAGCAGCCAAGATCAAGGCAGGGCGAACACTGAAGCTTTCTTT. This sequence encodes CASSQDQGRANTEAFF.